One and the same sample provided the 16 T cell receptor beta chains below, sequenced in a study of T-cell memory formation after mild COVID-19. TCRdb re-analysed the 5' RACE reads in MiXCR, keeping a single row per CDR3 protein. This repertoire shows over 250,000 distinct CDR3 sequences, around 15% found once; its top ten account for 20% to 25%. The sequencing input was PBMCs or a T cell subset sorted from them (not recorded which). Receptors were obtained from a man between 18 and 35 years old who had mild COVID-19 (a few samples of this study predate the infection). Cell type and time point are not known.

J is TRBJ1-6 and V is TRBV27; D ambiguous. The germline gives CDR1 MNHEY, CDR2 SMNVEV (reference sequence). The CDR3 has 14 residues. V lost 6 bases and J lost 6, with 12 bases in between. The CDR3 DNA reads as TGTGCCAGCAGCCCCGGAATAGGTAATTCACCCCTCCACTTT. It is translated as CASSPGIGNSPLHF.

The rearrangement joins TRBV7-2 to TRBJ1-1, with a tentative D call TRBD1 (6 bases). Trimming left V 5 bases short and J 11 bases short, with 21 bases between. The CDR3 has 14 residues. Germline CDR1 reads SGHTA; CDR2 reads FQGNSA. The CDR3 spells CASSRYGTPGRAFF. The CDR3 bases are TGTGCCAGCAGCCGGTACGGGACACCCGGGAGGGCTTTCTTT.

The chain employs TRBV12-3 or TRBV12-4 and TRBJ2-5; 10 positions match TRBD2. This CDR3 region has 15 residues. Trimming at V came to 6 bases and at J to 3 bases, leaving 7 bases not matched to a gene. Written as DNA, the CDR3 is TGTGCCAGCAGCCGATGGACTAGCGGTGAAGAGACCCAGTACTTC. Protein sequence: CASSRWTSGEETQYF.

The rearrangement links TRBV28 to TRBJ2-7; 9 bases are a match to TRBD1. The length of the CDR3 is 13 residues. The V segment lost 6 bases and the J segment 4 bases; nucleotides outside the gene matches: 4. Germline V gene sequence: CDR1 MDHEN, CDR2 SYDVKM. The CDR3 DNA reads TGTGCCAGCAGAACTGGACAGGGGTACGAGCAGTACGTC. It specifies CASRTGQGYEQYV.

The V call is TRBV11-2, the J call TRBJ2-3; D possibly corresponds to TRBD2 (6 bases). The CDR3 extends over 14 amino acids. In germline, CDR1 is SGHAT, CDR2 FQNNGV. Trimming removed 4 bases from V and 2 bases from J, with 10 bases in between. DNA for the CDR3: TGTGCCAGCAGCTCCCTAGCGTCCACAGATACGCAGTATTTT. Residues: CASSSLASTDTQYF.

The chain joins TRBV6-5 to TRBJ2-7; TRBD2 is a possible D gene (5 bases). The CDR3 consists of 13 residues. Trimming took 3 bases from V and 4 from J, leaving 10 bases between them. CDR1 and CDR2 (germline): MNHEY, SVGAGI. The CDR3 is CASSYRTGYEQYV. The CDR3 DNA reads TGTGCCAGCAGTTATCGGACGGGGTACGAGCAGTACGTC.

This clonotype was recorded a few times. The chain employs TRBV12-3 or TRBV12-4 and TRBJ2-2, with D possibly TRBD1 on 6 matching bases. Trimming pared 5 bases from V and 7 bases from J, leaving 11 bases between. This CDR3 comprises 13 residues. The CDR3, as DNA: TGTGCCAGCAGTCGAACAGGGAACGGGGAGCTGTTTTTT. This sequence encodes CASSRTGNGELFF.

The V and J genes are TRBV5-8 and TRBJ2-1, with no clear D. The CDR3 extends over 14 amino acids. CDR1 SGHTS and CDR2 YDEGEE come from the germline V gene. V lost 2 bases and J lost 0, with 6 bases in between. CDR3 nucleotides: TGTGCCAGCAGCTTCTGGAGCTCCTACAATGAGCAGTTCTTC. Translating it yields CASSFWSSYNEQFF.

The chain recombines TRBV7-9 with TRBJ1-4; D is ambiguous. The length of the CDR3 is 14 residues. Germline V CDR1 and CDR2: SEHNR, FQNEAQ (reference sequence). V lost 1 base and J 8 bases, leaving 11 bases between the germline ends. CDR3 residues: CASSLGSGGEKLFF. Here the CDR3 DNA reads TGTGCCAGCAGCTTAGGCAGCGGAGGGGAAAAACTGTTTTTT.

This clonotype was seen a few times. The V call is TRBV3-1, the J call TRBJ1-2, with no clear D. The CDR3 runs to 14 residues. Germline V gene sequence: CDR1 LGHDT, CDR2 YNNKEL (reference sequence). The V end lost 3 bases, the J end lost 4 bases, and 12 bases lay between the germline ends. In DNA, the CDR3 is TGTGCCAGCAGCCAGTTCCGGGAGGGCTATGGCTACACCTTC. This sequence encodes CASSQFREGYGYTF.

This clonotype was detected a few times. The chain recombines TRBV7-9 with TRBJ2-2; D not resolved. In germline, CDR1 is SEHNR, CDR2 FQNEAQ (reference sequence). With 6 bases removed from V and 1 base from J, the gap between germline ends came to 6 bases. This CDR3 has 13 amino acids. CDR3 residues: CASRPQNTGELFF. CDR3 DNA: TGTGCCAGCAGGCCACAGAACACCGGGGAGCTGTTTTTT. The full variable domain, in which reference TRBV7-9 and TRBJ2-2 provide the parts outside the CDR3, is DTGVSQNPRHKITKRGQNVTFRCDPISEHNRLYWYRQTLGQGPEFLTYFQNEAQLEKSRLLSDRFSAERPKGSFSTLEIQRTEQGDSAMYLCASRPQNTGELFFGEGSRLTVL.

This clonotype occurred a few times. The DNA of the CDR3 is TGTGCCAGCAGCTTAGTCTTGCATGAGCAGTTCTTC. It specifies CASSLVLHEQFF. This chain uses TRBV7-2 with TRBJ2-1; D is undetermined. The CDR3 totals 12 residues. V lost 1 base and J lost 8, with 6 bases in between. CDR1 is SGHTA, CDR2 FQGNSA, per germline.

A few counts support this clonotype. The chain joins TRBV7-3 to TRBJ1-2; D is unresolved. CDR3 length: 13 residues. Trimming shortened V by 5 bases and J by 8 bases, and 15 bases separated the two germline ends. The germline gives CDR1 SGHTA, CDR2 FQGTGA. The CDR3 loop reads CASSRPGGEGYTF. The DNA for the CDR3 is TGTGCCAGCAGCCGCCCGGGCGGCGAAGGCTACACCTTC.

This clonotype was seen more than once but under ten times. The V call is TRBV4-2, the J call TRBJ1-2; TRBD1 matches 7 bases. CDR1 LGHNA and CDR2 YNFKEQ come from the germline V gene. The CDR3 sequence is 14 residues long. With V trimmed by 4 bases and J by 5 bases, 7 bases remained unmatched. CDR3 amino acids: CASSRKGQSYGYTF. Here the CDR3 DNA reads TGTGCCAGCAGCCGAAAGGGACAGAGTTATGGCTACACCTTC.

About this clonotype: This may be a read error: a much more frequent sequence differs by one nucleotide. This chain connects TRBV6-5 to TRBJ1-1, with D possibly being TRBD1 (5 bases). The germline V and J ends were trimmed by 6 bases and 3 bases, with 11 bases remaining between them. CDR3 length: 13 amino acids. Germline V gene lookup returns CDR1 MNHEY and CDR2 SVGAGI. CDR3 nucleotides: TGTGCCAGCAGCCAAGGGGTGTACACTGAAGCTTTCTTT. Its translation: CASSQGVYTEAFF.

There are a few counts of this clonotype. This rearrangement joins TRBV12-3 or TRBV12-4 to TRBJ1-1; 8 positions agree with TRBD1. CDR3 length: 14 residues. V shed 7 bases, J shed 4 bases, and the junction held 8 bases outside the gene matches. The CDR3: CASISGGGSTEAFF. The DNA of the CDR3 is TGTGCCAGCATTTCAGGGGGCGGGAGCACTGAAGCTTTCTTT.